These 15 T cell receptor beta chains were all obtained from the same sample, sequenced in a study of blood T cell repertoires in COVID-19. Clones were read by immunoSEQ multiplex PCR, and TCRdb kept only the in-frame ones, dropping some. The table has 150,000 to 200,000 clones, almost 85% seen once. Sample: peripheral blood. These receptors were taken from a woman older than 75 with acute or convalescent COVID-19.

The J gene is TRBJ1-5, the V gene TRBV30; 8 bases line up with TRBD1. Trimming removed 4 bases from V and 5 bases from J; junction bases left unmatched: 7. The CDR3 runs 14 residues. Germline V gene sequence: CDR1 GTSNPN, CDR2 SVGIG (reference sequence). This CDR3 reads CAWNGQGADQPQHF. The CDR3 nucleotides are TGTGCCTGGAACGGCCAGGGGGCTGATCAGCCCCAGCATTTT.

The sample holds one count of this clone. This rearrangement joins TRBV4-3 to TRBJ2-7; 7 nucleotides align to TRBD1. Germline CDR1 reads LGHNA; CDR2 reads YSLEER. After removal of 0 bases from V and 4 bases from J, the junction contained 9 bases not matched to a gene. This CDR3 region has 16 residues. CDR3 DNA sequence: TGCGCCAGCAGCCAAGATTTTAGGGGGCTGGGGTACGAGCAGTACTTC. Amino acid sequence: CASSQDFRGLGYEQYF.

The rearrangement joins TRBV19 to TRBJ1-3; D is unresolved. V lost 2 bases and J 2 bases, leaving 10 bases between the germline ends. The CDR3 is 15 amino acids. The germline V gene encodes CDR1 LNHDA and CDR2 SQIVND (reference sequence). Here the CDR3 DNA reads TGTGCCAGTAGTATACTTCGGCAGGCTGGAAACACCATATATTTT. Translated: CASSILRQAGNTIYF.

The chain links TRBV18 to TRBJ1-3; no definite D call. The V gene's germline CDR1 is KGHSH and CDR2 LQKENI. V lost 1 base and J 1 base, leaving 11 bases between the germline ends. The CDR3 spans 16 residues. The CDR3 nucleotides are TGTGCCAGCTCACCACAGGCTCCGGGATCTGGAAACACCATATATTTT. This translates into CASSPQAPGSGNTIYF.

The V and J genes are TRBV5-4 and TRBJ1-3; D possibly corresponds to TRBD1 (6 bases). CDR3 size: 16 residues. V shed 0 bases and J shed 0 bases, with 10 bases lying between them. Germline values: CDR1 SGHNT, CDR2 YYREEE (reference sequence). The CDR3 here is CASSLAAGVSGNTIYF. The CDR3 DNA is TGTGCCAGCAGCTTGGCGGCAGGGGTCTCTGGAAACACCATATATTTT.

On this clone itself: Other DNA sequences within the sample encode an identical CDR3. The rearrangement joins TRBV5-1 to TRBJ1-2, with TRBD1 matching over 11 bases. J was trimmed by 7 bases and V by 1 base; bases with no gene match: 6. CDR1 is SGHRS and CDR2 is YFSETQ in the germline V gene. The CDR3 extends over 15 amino acids. CDR3 sequence reads: CASSLSGQGASGYTF. Here the CDR3 DNA reads TGCGCCAGCAGCTTGTCCGGACAGGGGGCCAGTGGCTACACCTTC. The full variable domain, with the rest looked up from reference TRBV5-1 and TRBJ1-2, is KAGVTQTPRYLIKTRGQQVTLSCSPISGHRSVSWYQQTPGQGLQFLFEYFSETQRNKGNFPGRFSGRQFSNSRSEMNVSTLELGDSALYLCASSLSGQGASGYTFGSGTRLTVV.

As regards this clone: Different DNA sequences within this sample yield the same CDR3. The chain couples TRBV11-3 to TRBJ2-1; 13 bases are shared with TRBD2. The V segment lost 0 bases and the J segment 7 bases; nucleotides outside the gene matches: 3. Germline values: CDR1 SGHNT, CDR2 YENEEA. This CDR3 is built from 16 residues. This chain's CDR3 is CASSLDWTSGSNEQFF. The CDR3 coding sequence is TGTGCCAGCAGCTTAGACTGGACTAGCGGGAGTAATGAGCAGTTCTTC.

The chain links TRBV5-1 to TRBJ2-3, with 7 bases that match TRBD1. The CDR3 sequence is 15 residues long. Unmatched junction bases numbered 4, after V lost 1 base and J lost 2 bases. CDR1 is SGHRS, CDR2 YFSETQ, per germline. The CDR3 nucleotides read TGCGCCAGCAGCTTGTTAGGGGGCGACACAGATACGCAGTATTTT. This sequence encodes CASSLLGGDTDTQYF.

The rearrangement links TRBV10-3 to TRBJ1-4, with D maybe TRBD1 (5 bases). The length of the CDR3 is 14 residues. Trimming stripped 6 bases from V and 3 bases from J, with 11 bases between. CDR1 is ENHRY, CDR2 SYGVKD, per germline. The CDR3 nucleotides are TGTGCCATCAGCGAACAGGTCTCTAATGAAAAACTGTTTTTT. As protein: CAISEQVSNEKLFF.

This chain uses TRBV5-1 with TRBJ1-1; a weak D match, TRBD1 (5 bases). The CDR3 is made up of 14 amino acids. Germline assignment: CDR1 SGHRS and CDR2 YFSETQ. The V end was cut by 3 bases, the J end by 3 bases, with 12 bases between. CDR3 DNA sequence: TGCGCCAGCAGCTCCTGGGGCCCTGACACTGAAGCTTTCTTT. Its translation is CASSSWGPDTEAFF.

The chain uses TRBV5-4 and TRBJ2-2; TRBD2 matches at 11 bases. CDR1 is SGHNT and CDR2 is YYREEE in the germline V gene (reference sequence). The CDR3 consists of 16 residues. Trimming at V came to 4 bases and at J to 5 bases, leaving 7 bases not matched to a gene. The CDR3, as DNA: TGTGCCAGCAGCCCTCTAGCGGGAGGAAAGACCGGGGAGCTGTTTTTT. Encoded protein: CASSPLAGGKTGELFF.

This chain connects TRBV6-5 to TRBJ2-7, with D unclear. Germline CDR1 reads MNHEY; CDR2 reads SVGAGI. The CDR3 spans 15 residues. V lost 0 bases to trimming and J lost 0 bases, with 9 bases between them. The CDR3 spells CASSYSGGSSYEQYF. The CDR3 DNA is TGTGCCAGCAGTTACTCCGGCGGTAGCTCCTACGAGCAGTACTTC.

This sequence joins TRBV5-6 and TRBJ1-6, with D perhaps matching TRBD1 (6 bases). CDR3 length equals 15 residues. V dropped 1 base and J dropped 7 bases, with 12 bases sitting between them. Germline values: CDR1 SGHDT, CDR2 YYEEEE. This CDR3 reads CASSLPGTLNSPLHF. For the CDR3, the DNA is TGTGCCAGCAGCTTGCCCGGGACACTCAATTCACCCCTCCACTTT.

This chain connects TRBV2 to TRBJ2-7, with 8 bases identical to TRBD1. After removal of 2 bases from V and 5 bases from J, the junction contained 5 bases not matched to a gene. The CDR3 is made up of 14 amino acids. Germline lookup yields CDR1 SNHLY and CDR2 FYNNEI. CDR3 bases: TGTGCCAGCAGTGAATCGTCGACAGGGGACGAGCAGTACTTC. This sequence encodes CASSESSTGDEQYF.

The J gene is TRBJ2-5, the V gene TRBV20-1; D gene uncertain. Germline CDR1 and CDR2: DFQATT and SNEGSKA (reference sequence). The germline V and J ends were trimmed by 3 bases and 5 bases, with 7 bases remaining between them. This CDR3 spans 11 amino acids. The CDR3 spells CSASKEETQYF. The CDR3 DNA is TGCAGTGCTAGTAAGGAGGAGACCCAGTACTTC.